Each of the 9 T cell receptor beta chains below was sequenced from the same sample in a study of shared clonotypes between healthy human individuals. Assay: immunoSEQ multiplex PCR; the TCRdb copy retains only in-frame clones and omits some. The table lists fewer than 2.5 million clones, over 85% of them singletons, with approximately 0.35% in the top ten. The sample taken for sequencing was naive CD4+ T cells from PBMCs. The subset denotes: CD45RA+ positively selected. All receptors derive from a man younger than 35 in good health. Some clones in this sample may be carry-over from other donors' samples.

The gene calls are TRBV5-6 and TRBJ1-5; D might be TRBD1 (6 bases). Trimming removed 4 bases at V and 0 bases at J, with 14 bases between. Germline lookup yields CDR1 SGHDT and CDR2 YYEEEE. The CDR3 spans 16 residues. The CDR3 DNA reads TGTGCCAGCAGCGTAACCGGGACACATAGCAATCAGCCCCAGCATTTT. Translating gives CASSVTGTHSNQPQHF.

Only one count was recorded for this clone. At the DNA level, this CDR3 is encoded by other sequences in the same sample as well. The gene calls are TRBV5-1 and TRBJ2-7; 13 bases are shared with TRBD2. CDR3 size: 15 residues. Trimming removed 3 bases from V and 0 bases from J; junction bases left unmatched: 0. Germline V gene lookup returns CDR1 SGHRS and CDR2 YFSETQ. CDR3 coding DNA: TGCGCCAGCAGCTGGACTAGCGGGAGCTCCTACGAGCAGTACTTC. Its translation is CASSWTSGSSYEQYF.

The chain links TRBV7-2 to TRBJ1-1; D perhaps matches TRBD1 (5 bases). The germline CDR1 and CDR2 sequences are SGHTA and FQGNSA. The CDR3 is 15 amino acids. Trimming shortened V by 5 bases and J by 4 bases, and 17 bases separated the two germline ends. CDR3 amino acids: CASSPSAGQGTEAFF. The CDR3 nucleotides are TGTGCCAGCAGCCCGTCGGCGGGGCAAGGCACTGAAGCTTTCTTT. Looking up the rest from reference TRBV7-2 and TRBJ1-1 gives the full variable domain: GAGVSQSPSNKVTEKGKDVELRCDPISGHTALYWYRQSLGQGLEFLIYFQGNSAPDKSGLPSDRFSAERTGGSVSTLTIQRTQQEDSAVYLCASSPSAGQGTEAFFGQGTRLTVV.

A remark on this clone: The same CDR3 can be traced to other DNA sequences in this sample. V is TRBV2 and J is TRBJ2-7; 10 bases map to TRBD2. Germline V gene sequence: CDR1 SNHLY, CDR2 FYNNEI. CDR3 size: 14 residues. After removal of 4 bases from V and 2 bases from J, the junction contained 2 bases not matched to a gene. CDR3 loop: CASSGTSGPYEQYF. CDR3 nucleotides: TGTGCCAGCAGTGGGACTAGCGGACCCTACGAGCAGTACTTC.

The chain uses TRBV28 and TRBJ1-1; D not certain. Trimming took off 2 bases at V and 0 bases at J, with 7 bases between the two ends. Per germline, CDR1 MDHEN and CDR2 SYDVKM. CDR3 length equals 14 residues. In nucleotides, the CDR3 is TGTGCCAGCAGTTTAATTGGGGTGAACACTGAAGCTTTCTTT. It translates to CASSLIGVNTEAFF.

The V gene is TRBV7-9, the J gene TRBJ1-1; D is unresolved. Germline V lookup: CDR1 SEHNR, CDR2 FQNEAQ (reference sequence). Deletions cut 8 bases from V and 1 base from J, with 2 bases between. CDR3 length equals 10 residues. The CDR3 here is CASENTEAFF. The CDR3 DNA reads as TGTGCCAGCGAGAACACTGAAGCTTTCTTT.

The chain combines TRBV5-1 with TRBJ1-2, with 7 bases that match TRBD1. Germline CDR1 is SGHRS and CDR2 is YFSETQ. The CDR3 extends over 16 amino acids. V shed 0 bases, J shed 4 bases, and the junction held 9 bases outside the gene matches. The chain's CDR3 is CASSLDDRAGGYGYTF. The CDR3 DNA follows: TGCGCCAGCAGCTTGGATGACAGGGCCGGAGGCTATGGCTACACCTTC.

This chain uses TRBV9 with TRBJ1-3, with unresolved D. Trimming stripped 3 bases from V and 4 bases from J, with 8 bases between. The CDR3 runs 13 residues. CDR1 and CDR2 from the germline V gene are SGDLS and YYNGEE. The CDR3 reads CASSAINGNTIYF. The CDR3 nucleotides are TGTGCCAGCAGCGCCATTAACGGAAACACCATATATTTT.

This clone was recorded once. The V call is TRBV4-2, the J call TRBJ1-1; D not certain. Germline CDR1 reads LGHNA; CDR2 reads YNFKEQ. V lost 0 bases, J lost 4 bases, and 15 bases lay in between. This CDR3 has 16 amino acids. In nucleotides, the CDR3 is TGTGCCAGCAGCCAAGAAGGAGCGGGGTTCGGCACTGAAGCTTTCTTT. It encodes CASSQEGAGFGTEAFF.